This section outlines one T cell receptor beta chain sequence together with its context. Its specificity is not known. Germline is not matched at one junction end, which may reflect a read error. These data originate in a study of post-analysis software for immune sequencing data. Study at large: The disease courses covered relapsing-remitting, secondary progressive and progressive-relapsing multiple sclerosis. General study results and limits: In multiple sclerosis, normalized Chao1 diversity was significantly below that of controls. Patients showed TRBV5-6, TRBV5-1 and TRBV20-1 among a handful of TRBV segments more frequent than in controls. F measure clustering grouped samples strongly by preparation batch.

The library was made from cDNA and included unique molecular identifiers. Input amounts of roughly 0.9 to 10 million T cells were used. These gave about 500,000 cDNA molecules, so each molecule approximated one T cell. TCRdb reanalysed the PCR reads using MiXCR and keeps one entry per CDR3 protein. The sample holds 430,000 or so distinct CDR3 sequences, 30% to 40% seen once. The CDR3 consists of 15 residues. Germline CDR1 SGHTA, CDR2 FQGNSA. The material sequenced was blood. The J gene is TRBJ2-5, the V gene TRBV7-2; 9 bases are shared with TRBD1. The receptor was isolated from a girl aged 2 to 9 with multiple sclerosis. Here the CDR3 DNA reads TGTGCCAGCACCCTAGTTTGGGGACAGGGAGAGACCCTGTACTTC. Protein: CASTLVWGQGETLYF.